This T cell receptor (beta chain) was profiled in a study of T-cell memory formation after mild COVID-19. MiXCR, applied by TCRdb to the 5' RACE reads, yields one record per CDR3 protein. The sample carries about 110,000 distinct CDR3 sequences, about 17% recorded once. Trimming at V came to 7 bases and at J to 5 bases, leaving 7 bases not matched to a gene. Germline values: CDR1 SQVTM, CDR2 ANQGSEA. The CDR3 covers 12 residues. This clonotype was sampled from an adult woman who had mild COVID-19 (a few samples of this study predate the infection). Cell type and time point are not known. The sequenced material came from PBMCs or a T cell subset sorted from them (not recorded which). The chain joins TRBV29-1 to TRBJ1-1; 7 bases are shared with TRBD1. The CDR3 spells CSAYRGETEAFF. The CDR3 DNA follows: TGCAGCGCCTACAGGGGTGAAACTGAAGCTTTCTTT.